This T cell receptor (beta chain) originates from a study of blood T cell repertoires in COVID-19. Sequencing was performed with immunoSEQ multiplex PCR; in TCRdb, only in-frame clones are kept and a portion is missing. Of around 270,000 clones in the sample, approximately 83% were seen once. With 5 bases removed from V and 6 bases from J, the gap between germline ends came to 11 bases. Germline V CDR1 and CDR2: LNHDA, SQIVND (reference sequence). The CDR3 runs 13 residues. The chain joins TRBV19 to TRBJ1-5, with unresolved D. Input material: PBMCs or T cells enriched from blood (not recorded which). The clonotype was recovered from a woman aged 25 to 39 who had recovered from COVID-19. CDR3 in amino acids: CASSPSGPQPQHF. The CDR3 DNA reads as TGTGCCAGTAGTCCCAGCGGGCCTCAGCCCCAGCATTTT.